This is a list of T cell receptor beta chains from one sample in a study of cytomegalovirus exposure and HLA in healthy donors. TCRdb's copy holds only in-frame clones and misses some; the assay was immunoSEQ multiplex PCR. There are more than 200,000 clones in the sample; more than 60% occur only once, and less than 20% lies in the top ten. Sample: PBMCs. The receptors were sampled from a man in his forties or fifties in good health and CMV-seronegative. CDR3s include the opening cysteine and the closing phenylalanine or tryptophan. Each record gives: V gene, D gene, J gene, clone size, CDR3 protein, CDR3 DNA. The D gene is left open where the match is weak. Only some rows state a clone size, as once, few, many or a class for expanded clones.

>TRBV4-1|.|TRBJ2-7|.
CASSQRGSAYEQYF
TGCGCCAGCAGCCAAAGAGGCAGCGCTTACGAGCAGTACTTC
>TRBV7-9|.|TRBJ2-7|.
CASSEQEEQYF
TGTGCCAGCAGCGAACAGGAGGAGCAGTACTTC
>TRBV7-6|TRBD2|TRBJ2-7|.
CASGGGLAGDYEQYF
TGTGCCAGCGGAGGGGGCCTAGCGGGAGATTACGAGCAGTACTTC
>TRBV6-5|TRBD1|TRBJ2-7|.
CATAPGQGTEQYF
TGTGCCACGGCGCCGGGACAGGGAACCGAGCAGTACTTC
>TRBV5-4|.|TRBJ2-6|.
CASSLAPSGANVLTF
TGTGCCAGCAGCTTGGCCCCGTCTGGGGCCAACGTCCTGACTTTC
>TRBV2|.|TRBJ2-7|.
CASSQGSSYEQYF
TGTGCCAGCTCGCAGGGTTCATCCTACGAGCAGTACTTC
>TRBV10-3|TRBD1|TRBJ1-1|.
CAISSDRVGTEAFF
TGTGCCATCAGTTCGGACAGGGTGGGGACTGAAGCTTTCTTT
>TRBV9|TRBD1|TRBJ1-3|.
CASRPTGAGNTIYF
TGTGCCAGCAGACCTACAGGGGCTGGAAACACCATATATTTT
>TRBV18|.|TRBJ1-4|once
CASSPPASVNEKLFF
TGTGCCAGCTCACCACCGGCCAGCGTTAATGAAAAACTGTTTTTT
>TRBV5-1|.|TRBJ1-4|.
CASSQDAVIATNEKLFF
TGCGCCAGCTCCCAAGACGCGGTGATAGCAACTAATGAAAAACTGTTTTTT
>TRBV5-1|.|TRBJ1-5|.
CASSLGTGGNQPQHF
TGCGCCAGCAGCTTGGGGACGGGGGGCAATCAGCCCCAGCATTTT
>TRBV10-3|TRBD2|TRBJ2-3|.
CAISGGRNTDTQYF
TGTGCCATCAGCGGCGGGAGGAACACAGATACGCAGTATTTT
>TRBV18|.|TRBJ1-3|.
CASSPAASSGNTIYF
TGTGCCAGCTCACCGGCGGCTTCCTCTGGAAACACCATATATTTT
>TRBV15|.|TRBJ2-3|.
CATSRTGLGTDTQYF
TGTGCCACCAGCAGAACAGGGTTAGGCACAGATACGCAGTATTTT
>TRBV7-2|.|TRBJ2-3|.
CASSLGGQGTDTQYF
TGTGCCAGCAGCTTAGGGGGGCAGGGTACAGATACGCAGTATTTT
>TRBV7-2|TRBD1|TRBJ2-1|few
CASSLRTGDEQFF
TGTGCCAGCAGCTTACGGACAGGGGATGAGCAGTTCTTC
>TRBV7-2|TRBD1|TRBJ1-5|.
CASSSGQGARQPQHF
TGTGCCAGCAGCTCGGGACAGGGGGCAAGGCAGCCCCAGCATTTT
>TRBV13|.|TRBJ2-7|.
CASSPAPQGWFSRNSYEQYF
TGTGCCAGCAGCCCAGCTCCACAGGGCTGGTTTTCACGAAACTCCTACGAGCAGTACTTC
>TRBV13|TRBD1|TRBJ1-1|few
CASSLVGGGPSNTEAFF
TGTGCCAGCAGCTTAGTAGGGGGCGGCCCTTCGAACACTGAAGCTTTCTTT
>TRBV7-9|TRBD1|TRBJ2-7|.
CASSLGQGRDEQYF
TGTGCCAGCAGCTTGGGACAGGGGCGCGACGAGCAGTACTTC
>TRBV5-4|TRBD1|TRBJ2-2|.
CASSFGTAHRELFF
TGTGCCAGCAGCTTTGGGACAGCCCACCGGGAGCTGTTTTTT
>TRBV5-1|TRBD2|TRBJ2-3|.
CASSLGSGSADTQYF
TGCGCCAGCAGCTTGGGTAGCGGGAGTGCAGATACGCAGTATTTT
>TRBV7-2|TRBD1|TRBJ2-7|.
CASSSQGGHEQYF
TGTGCCAGCAGCTCACAGGGGGGTCACGAGCAGTACTTC
>TRBV18|TRBD1|TRBJ1-2|once
CASGQGFDYGYTF
TGTGCCAGCGGACAGGGGTTTGACTATGGCTACACCTTC
>TRBV10-1|TRBD2|TRBJ2-7|once
CASSESTRTSGTYEQYF
TGCGCCAGCAGTGAGTCGACCCGGACTAGCGGGACCTACGAGCAGTACTTC
>TRBV4-2|TRBD2|TRBJ2-1|.
CASSQMGAGGAGEQFF
TGTGCCAGCAGCCAGATGGGGGCGGGGGGGGCCGGTGAGCAGTTCTTC
>TRBV11-2|TRBD2|TRBJ2-1|once
CASSLGNIAGVDEQFF
TGTGCCAGCAGCTTAGGTAATATAGCGGGAGTGGATGAGCAGTTCTTC
>TRBV30|.|TRBJ2-3|.
CACILTTDTQYF
TGTGCCTGCATTCTAACCACAGATACGCAGTATTTT
>TRBV7-2|.|TRBJ2-1|.
CASSRGAANNEQFF
TGTGCCAGCAGCAGGGGTGCGGCGAACAATGAGCAGTTCTTC
>TRBV7-2|TRBD1|TRBJ2-7|few
CASSVQGSSYEQYF
TGTGCCAGCAGCGTACAGGGGAGCTCCTACGAGCAGTACTTC
>TRBV29-1|TRBD1|TRBJ2-2|once
CSGRTGTVNTGELFF
TGCAGCGGAAGAACCGGGACAGTGAACACCGGGGAGCTGTTTTTT
>TRBV6-1|.|TRBJ2-2|.
CASRLQNTDTGELFF
TGTGCCAGCAGACTGCAAAATACGGACACCGGGGAGCTGTTTTTT
>TRBV7-2|TRBD2|TRBJ2-3|.
CASRSSGSDTQYF
TGTGCCAGCAGATCTAGCGGGAGTGATACGCAGTATTTT
>TRBV6-1|TRBD2|TRBJ2-3|once
CASSDGGSGFNTQYF
TGTGCCAGCAGTGATGGGGGTAGCGGGTTTAATACGCAGTATTTT
>TRBV27|TRBD2|TRBJ2-7|few
CASSLLGLAGVYEQYF
TGTGCCAGCAGTTTATTAGGACTAGCGGGAGTCTACGAGCAGTACTTC
>TRBV10-3|TRBD2|TRBJ2-7|.
CAISERGEYEQYF
TGTGCCATCAGTGAGCGGGGGGAGTACGAGCAGTACTTC
>TRBV19|.|TRBJ2-7|.
CASSFQGTVEQYF
TGTGCCAGTAGTTTTCAGGGAACTGTCGAGCAGTACTTC
>TRBV9|TRBD2|TRBJ2-1|.
CASSGESGRTYNEQFF
TGTGCCAGCAGCGGAGAGAGCGGGAGGACCTACAATGAGCAGTTCTTC
>TRBV5-8|TRBD2|TRBJ2-3|.
CASSRVAGVDTQYF
TGTGCCAGCTCTCGAGTTGCGGGGGTGGATACGCAGTATTTT
>TRBV27|.|TRBJ2-1|.
CASSLSTGRGNEQFF
TGTGCCAGCAGTTTATCGACAGGGCGGGGAAATGAGCAGTTCTTC
>TRBV19|.|TRBJ2-6|.
CASSITGSPGANVLTF
TGTGCCAGTAGTATTACAGGGTCTCCTGGGGCCAACGTCCTGACTTTC
>TRBV7-2|.|TRBJ2-1|few
CASSLVGGVTYNEQFF
TGTGCCAGCAGCTTAGTAGGCGGGGTGACCTACAATGAGCAGTTCTTC
>TRBV2|.|TRBJ2-7|.
CASSETRMYEQYF
TGTGCCAGCAGTGAAACGAGGATGTACGAGCAGTACTTC
>TRBV29-1|.|TRBJ1-1|.
CSVAVRLMNTEAFF
TGCAGCGTTGCCGTGAGGTTAATGAACACTGAAGCTTTCTTT
>TRBV4-1|TRBD1|TRBJ1-2|.
CASSQSGQAVYGYTF
TGCGCCAGCAGCCAGTCCGGACAGGCCGTCTATGGCTACACCTTC
>TRBV5-1|.|TRBJ1-2|.
CASSPAGQPYGYTF
TGCGCCAGCAGCCCTGCCGGACAGCCATATGGCTACACCTTC
>TRBV7-3|TRBD2|TRBJ2-3|.
CASSPPPGLGTDTQYF
TGTGCCAGCAGCCCGCCCCCGGGACTAGGCACAGATACGCAGTATTTT
>TRBV7-9|TRBD1|TRBJ1-5|.
CASSPDRGNQPQHF
TGTGCCAGCAGCCCAGACAGGGGCAATCAGCCCCAGCATTTT
>TRBV7-9|.|TRBJ1-5|.
CASSLSGQAFGQPQHF
TGTGCCAGCAGCTTGTCAGGGCAGGCGTTCGGTCAGCCCCAGCATTTT
>TRBV6-6|TRBD1|TRBJ1-6|few
CASSPGQGRNSPLHF
TGTGCCAGCAGCCCAGGACAGGGACGGAATTCACCCCTCCACTTT
>TRBV7-2|TRBD1|TRBJ1-6|.
CASSTRTGAMGSPLHF
TGTGCCAGCAGCACAAGGACAGGGGCCATGGGATCACCCCTCCACTTT
>TRBV19|.|TRBJ2-3|once
CASSIGPGEGSDTQYF
TGTGCCAGTAGTATAGGCCCGGGAGAAGGATCAGATACGCAGTATTTT
>TRBV11-3|TRBD2|TRBJ2-1|.
CASSFLPGGGEQFF
TGTGCCAGCAGCTTCCTACCGGGGGGTGGTGAGCAGTTCTTC
>TRBV18|.|TRBJ1-4|.
CASSPRGQTTNEKLFF
TGTGCCAGCTCACCAAGAGGACAGACAACTAATGAAAAACTGTTTTTT
>TRBV6-5|.|TRBJ1-2|.
CATGGGRDYTF
TGTGCCACCGGGGGGGGGCGAGACTACACCTTC